Here is one TCR beta chain with its context. This CDR3 has 12 amino acids. Germline CDR1 reads SGHTA; CDR2 reads FQGNSA. Trimming pared 0 bases from V and 4 bases from J, leaving 3 bases between. In the PCR, 60 Vbeta and 13 Jbeta primers were used. This table comes from immunoSEQ multiplex PCR, and its TCRdb copy is limited to in-frame clones, with some not included. The repertoire holds fewer than 90,000 clones, with roughly 79% as singletons. The data were obtained in a study of cytomegalovirus exposure and HLA in healthy donors. This receptor was obtained from a male donor in good health and CMV-seronegative. The V call is TRBV7-2, the J call TRBJ1-2; D not resolved. Sequencing used PBMCs. The CDR3 spells CASSLASYGYTF. CDR3 DNA sequence: TGTGCCAGCAGCTTAGCGAGCTATGGCTACACCTTC. The full variable domain, with the rest looked up from reference TRBV7-2 and TRBJ1-2, is GAGVSQSPSNKVTEKGKDVELRCDPISGHTALYWYRQSLGQGLEFLIYFQGNSAPDKSGLPSDRFSAERTGGSVSTLTIQRTQQEDSAVYLCASSLASYGYTFGSGTRLTVV.